This T cell receptor beta chain was observed in a study of radiotherapy plus CTLA-4 blockade in lung cancer. The overall study: Patients showed objective responses in roughly 19% of cases and disease control in roughly 31%.

The table lists this clone with a few counts. Its antigen remains unidentified. Study results and limitations: Tumor-origin TCR clones grew in blood after radiotherapy plus ipilimumab.

This CDR3 comprises 13 residues. Germline lookup yields CDR1 MNHNS and CDR2 SASEGT. The germline V and J ends were trimmed by 7 bases and 4 bases, with 11 bases remaining between them. Clones were read by immunoSEQ multiplex PCR, and TCRdb kept only the in-frame ones, dropping some. The sample lists roughly 46,000 clones, 60% to 80% seen once, with around 8% in the top ten. The chain has TRBV6-1 and TRBJ1-5; D is unclear. The TCR was taken from a human donor with non-small cell lung cancer who had stable disease on radiotherapy plus ipilimumab. Source: peripheral blood, taken from a patient treated with radiotherapy plus ipilimumab. DNA of the CDR3: TGTGCCAGCATCGGAGGACTAAATCAGCCCCAGCATTTT. This translates into CASIGGLNQPQHF.